The 12 T cell receptor beta chains below all came from one sample that was sequenced in a study of T cells after yellow fever vaccination (dated by TCRdb to between 2019 and 2020). Interpreted using the paper, the treatment or condition label stands for: live attenuated yellow fever vaccine strain. Libraries were built with 5' RACE. The instrument was an Illumina NovaSeq 6000. TCRdb trimmed the raw reads at Q25, called clones with MiXCR and kept productive beta chains. Rows matching on CDR3 protein sequence are summarized as one entry with the most common DNA and genes. This sample comprises some 320,000 distinct CDR3 sequences, about 10% of them detected only once. The ten largest clones represent under 4% of the sample. Sequencing used CD4+ T cells sorted from PBMCs, obtained 45 days after the yellow fever booster vaccination. The receptors were sampled from a young man who received the YFV17D yellow fever vaccine.

This clonotype was counted only a few times. This chain connects TRBV2 to TRBJ2-1; 11 bases line up with TRBD1. This CDR3 spans 15 amino acids. Germline CDR1 SNHLY, CDR2 FYNNEI. The trim removed 6 bases at V and 5 bases at J, leaving 6 bases unmatched. The CDR3 nucleotides read TGTGCCAGCAGACCCCGGGACAGGGGGAACAATGAGCAGTTCTTC. It encodes CASRPRDRGNNEQFF.

This clonotype was detected many times. This chain uses TRBV5-1 with TRBJ1-1; D gene uncertain. The V end was cut by 0 bases, the J end by 5 bases, with 14 bases between. In germline, CDR1 is SGHRS, CDR2 YFSETQ. The CDR3 spans 15 residues. CDR3 sequence: CASSLEAPRRTEAFF. The CDR3 DNA reads TGCGCCAGCAGCTTGGAGGCCCCGAGGAGGACTGAAGCTTTCTTT.

J is TRBJ2-1 and V is TRBV19, with 7 positions matching TRBD2. Germline V gives CDR1 LNHDA, CDR2 SQIVND (reference sequence). This CDR3 is built from 13 residues. V shed 6 bases and J 8 bases; nucleotides not matched to a gene: 7. CDR3: CASRRTRGHEQFF. The CDR3, as DNA: TGTGCCAGTAGACGGACTAGAGGGCATGAGCAGTTCTTC.

This clonotype was recorded at least ten times. CDR3 bases: TGTGCCAGCCACCGGGACAGTGGTGAGCAGTTCTTC. Residues: CASHRDSGEQFF. V is TRBV12-3 or TRBV12-4 and J is TRBJ2-1; 7 bases align to TRBD1. This CDR3 comprises 12 residues. V shed 8 bases, J shed 9 bases, and the junction held 7 bases outside the gene matches.

The genes are TRBV6-6 and TRBJ2-5; no definite D call. V dropped 6 bases and J dropped 1 base, with 9 bases sitting between them. This CDR3 is 13 amino acids long. Germline V gene data show CDR1 as MNHNY and CDR2 as SVGAGI (reference sequence). The CDR3 DNA reads TGTGCCAGCAGCCTTCCCCCCCAAGAGACCCAGTACTTC. This translates into CASSLPPQETQYF.

The CDR3 DNA sequence: TGTGCCTGGGGGGGGGCACAAGAGACCCAGTACTTC. It translates to CAWGGAQETQYF. V usage is TRBV30 and J usage is TRBJ2-5; D is possibly TRBD2 (7 bases). The length of the CDR3 is 12 residues. Deletions cut 5 bases from V and 2 bases from J, with 9 bases between. The germline V gene encodes CDR1 GTSNPN and CDR2 SVGIG (reference sequence).

This clonotype was observed a few times. The chain carries TRBV7-2 and TRBJ1-2; D is perhaps TRBD1 (5 bases). The CDR3 is 14 amino acids. Trimming left V 4 bases short and J 3 bases short, with 12 bases between. Germline CDR1 is SGHTA and CDR2 is FQGNSA. CDR3 sequence reads: CASSSQAPDYGYTF. CDR3 DNA sequence: TGTGCCAGCAGCTCACAGGCTCCGGACTATGGCTACACCTTC.

This clonotype was observed a handful of times. V usage is TRBV18 and J usage is TRBJ1-3; no definite D call. Trimming removed 0 bases at V and 0 bases at J, with 6 bases between. CDR1 and CDR2 (germline): KGHSH, LQKENI. This CDR3 has 15 amino acids. CDR3 in DNA: TGTGCCAGCTCACCACCAGCAGCCTCTGGAAACACCATATATTTT. Protein product: CASSPPAASGNTIYF.

This sequence joins TRBV7-2 and TRBJ2-5, with 10 bases lining up with TRBD2. The CDR3 is made up of 17 amino acids. Per germline, CDR1 SGHTA and CDR2 FQGNSA. V gave up 2 bases and J gave up 7 bases; unmatched junction bases: 13. For the CDR3, the DNA is TGTGCCAGCAGCTTATATACTAGCGGGGAGACGAGCCGGACCCAGTACTTC. Its protein product is CASSLYTSGETSRTQYF.

A few counts support this clonotype. This sequence joins TRBV6-5 and TRBJ1-4, with D uncertain. V lost 7 bases and J 8 bases, leaving 20 bases between the germline ends. Per germline, CDR1 MNHEY and CDR2 SVGAGI. The CDR3 covers 15 residues. The CDR3 here is CASKRREWAVEKLFF. The CDR3 nucleotides are TGTGCCAGCAAACGGCGGGAATGGGCGGTGGAAAAACTGTTTTTT.

In this sample, this clonotype turned up a few times. The chain links TRBV30 to TRBJ2-1, with D unclear. Germline values: CDR1 GTSNPN, CDR2 SVGIG (reference sequence). The CDR3 totals 10 residues. V lost 5 bases and J 5 bases, leaving 4 bases between the germline ends. The CDR3 DNA follows: TGTGCCTGGGGCCACAATGAGCAGTTCTTC. It yields the protein CAWGHNEQFF.

The V and J genes are TRBV12-3 or TRBV12-4 and TRBJ2-1; 9 nucleotides align to TRBD2. The junction had 8 bases not matched to a gene; V was cut back by 3 bases and J by 5 bases. This CDR3 is 16 amino acids long. The CDR3 reads CASSFSGAGGHNEQFF. The CDR3 DNA reads as TGTGCCAGCAGTTTTAGTGGAGCGGGGGGTCACAATGAGCAGTTCTTC.